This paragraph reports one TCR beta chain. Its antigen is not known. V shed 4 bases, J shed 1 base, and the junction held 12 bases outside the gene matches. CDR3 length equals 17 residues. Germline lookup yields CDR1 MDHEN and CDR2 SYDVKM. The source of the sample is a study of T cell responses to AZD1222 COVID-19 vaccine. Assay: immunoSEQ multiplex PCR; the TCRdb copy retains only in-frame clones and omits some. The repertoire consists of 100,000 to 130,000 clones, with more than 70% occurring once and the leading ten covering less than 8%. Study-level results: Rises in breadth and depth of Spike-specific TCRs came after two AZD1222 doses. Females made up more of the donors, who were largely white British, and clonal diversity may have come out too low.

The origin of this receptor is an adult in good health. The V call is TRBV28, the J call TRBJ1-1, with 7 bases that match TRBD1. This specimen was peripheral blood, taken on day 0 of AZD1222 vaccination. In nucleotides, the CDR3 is TGTGCCAGCAGTTCTCTACTAAGGACAGGACCGAACACTGAAGCTTTCTTT. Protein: CASSSLLRTGPNTEAFF.